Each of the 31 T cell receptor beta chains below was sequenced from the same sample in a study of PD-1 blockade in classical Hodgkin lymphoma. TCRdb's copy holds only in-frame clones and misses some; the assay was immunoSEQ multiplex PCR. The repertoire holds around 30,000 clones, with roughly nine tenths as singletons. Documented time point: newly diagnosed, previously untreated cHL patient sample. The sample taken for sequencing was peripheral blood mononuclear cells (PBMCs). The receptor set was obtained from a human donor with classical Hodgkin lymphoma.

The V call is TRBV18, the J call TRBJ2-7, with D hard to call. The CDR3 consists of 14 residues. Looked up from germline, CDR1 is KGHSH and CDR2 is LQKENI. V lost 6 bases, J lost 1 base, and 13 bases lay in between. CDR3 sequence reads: CASSFAHTSYEQYF. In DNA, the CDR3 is TGTGCCAGCTCGTTTGCTCACACTTCCTACGAGCAGTACTTC.

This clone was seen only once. As DNA, the CDR3 is TGTGCCAGCTCAGCAGCGGCCCTCTTAGATACGCAGTATTTT. It is translated as CASSAAALLDTQYF. The J gene is TRBJ2-3, the V gene TRBV18; TRBD2 is a possible D gene (5 bases). Per germline, CDR1 KGHSH and CDR2 LQKENI. The CDR3 is 14 residues long. V lost 5 bases to trimming and J lost 5 bases, with 14 bases between them. The entire variable domain, with the rest obtained from reference TRBV18 and TRBJ2-3, is as follows: NAGVMQNPRHLVRRRGQEARLRCSPMKGHSHVYWYRQLPEEGLKFMVYLQKENIIDESGMPKERFSAEFPKEGPSILRIQQVVRGDSAAYFCASSAAALLDTQYFGPGTRLTVL.

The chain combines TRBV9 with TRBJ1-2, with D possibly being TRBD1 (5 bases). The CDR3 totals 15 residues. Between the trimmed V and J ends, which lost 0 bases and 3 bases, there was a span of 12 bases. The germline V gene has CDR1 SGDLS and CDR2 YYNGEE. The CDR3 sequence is CASSVGPGSDYGYTF. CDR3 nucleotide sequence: TGTGCCAGCAGCGTAGGTCCAGGGAGTGACTATGGCTACACCTTC.

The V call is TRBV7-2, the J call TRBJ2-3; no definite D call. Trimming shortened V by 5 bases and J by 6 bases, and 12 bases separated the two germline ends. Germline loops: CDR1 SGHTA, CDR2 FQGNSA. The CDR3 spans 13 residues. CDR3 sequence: CASSPVKPDTQYF. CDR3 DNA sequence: TGTGCCAGCAGCCCTGTTAAACCGGATACGCAGTATTTT. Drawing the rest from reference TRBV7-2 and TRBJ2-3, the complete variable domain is GAGVSQSPSNKVTEKGKDVELRCDPISGHTALYWYRQSLGQGLEFLIYFQGNSAPDKSGLPSDRFSAERTGGSVSTLTIQRTQQEDSAVYLCASSPVKPDTQYFGPGTRLTVL.

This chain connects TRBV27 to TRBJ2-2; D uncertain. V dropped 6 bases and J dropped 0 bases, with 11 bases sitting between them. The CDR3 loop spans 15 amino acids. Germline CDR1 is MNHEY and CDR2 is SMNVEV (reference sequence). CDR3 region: CASRPWSTNTGELFF. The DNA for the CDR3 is TGTGCCAGCAGACCTTGGAGCACGAACACCGGGGAGCTGTTTTTT.

The CDR3 DNA reads TGTGCCAGCAGAGGGACATACTTTGGGGAGCAGTACTTC. Amino acid sequence: CASRGTYFGEQYF. The genes are TRBV28 and TRBJ2-7, with D maybe TRBD1 (6 bases). Per germline, CDR1 MDHEN and CDR2 SYDVKM. The CDR3 is 13 residues long. With 6 bases removed from V and 7 bases from J, the gap between germline ends came to 16 bases.

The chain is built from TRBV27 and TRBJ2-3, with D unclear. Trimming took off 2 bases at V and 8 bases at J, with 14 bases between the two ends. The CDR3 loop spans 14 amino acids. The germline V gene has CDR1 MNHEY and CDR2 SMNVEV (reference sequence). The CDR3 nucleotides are TGTGCCAGCAGTTTACGGCAGACTTCGGGTACGCAGTATTTT. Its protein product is CASSLRQTSGTQYF.

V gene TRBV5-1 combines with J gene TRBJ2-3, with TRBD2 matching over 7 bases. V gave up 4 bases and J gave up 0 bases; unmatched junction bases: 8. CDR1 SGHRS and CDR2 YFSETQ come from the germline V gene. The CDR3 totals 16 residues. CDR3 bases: TGCGCCAGCAGCATGTTACTAGCGAGGAGCACAGATACGCAGTATTTT. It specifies CASSMLLARSTDTQYF.

CDR3 bases: TGCGCCAGCAGCTTGGACAGCCGAAACACAGATACGCAGTATTTT. Its translation: CASSLDSRNTDTQYF. This chain joins TRBV5-1 and TRBJ2-3; D not certain. Germline values: CDR1 SGHRS, CDR2 YFSETQ. With 0 bases removed from V and 2 bases from J, the gap between germline ends came to 10 bases. CDR3 length equals 15 residues.

The CDR3 spells CASSQTGTDTQYF. The CDR3 DNA sequence: TGTGCCAGCAGTCAGACTGGCACAGATACGCAGTATTTT. This chain connects TRBV9 to TRBJ2-3; D is uncertain. Trimming took 5 bases from V and 1 from J, leaving 8 bases between them. CDR1 and CDR2 (germline): SGDLS, YYNGEE. The length of the CDR3 is 13 residues.

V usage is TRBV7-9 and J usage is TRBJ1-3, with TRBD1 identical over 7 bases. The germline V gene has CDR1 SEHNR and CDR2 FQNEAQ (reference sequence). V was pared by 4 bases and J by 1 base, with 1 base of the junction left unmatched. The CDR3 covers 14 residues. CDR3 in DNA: TGTGCCAGCAGCTCGACAGGGTCTGGAAACACCATATATTTT. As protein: CASSSTGSGNTIYF.

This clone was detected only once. The CDR3 DNA follows: TGCGCCAGCAGCCCGTTGGGGGCTGGGAACACCGGGGAGCTGTTTTTT. Translated, it gives CASSPLGAGNTGELFF. This sequence joins TRBV5-1 and TRBJ2-2; the D gene is possibly TRBD1 (6 bases). The CDR3 spans 16 residues. The V and J ends lost 4 bases and 1 base respectively, with 14 bases between them. Germline CDR1 and CDR2: SGHRS and YFSETQ.

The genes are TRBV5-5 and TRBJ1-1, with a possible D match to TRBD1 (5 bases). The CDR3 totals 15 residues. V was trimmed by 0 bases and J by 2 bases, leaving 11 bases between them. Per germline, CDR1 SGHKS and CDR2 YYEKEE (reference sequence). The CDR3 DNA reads TGTGCCAGCAGCTTGGTCGATGGGGGAAACACTGAAGCTTTCTTT. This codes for CASSLVDGGNTEAFF.

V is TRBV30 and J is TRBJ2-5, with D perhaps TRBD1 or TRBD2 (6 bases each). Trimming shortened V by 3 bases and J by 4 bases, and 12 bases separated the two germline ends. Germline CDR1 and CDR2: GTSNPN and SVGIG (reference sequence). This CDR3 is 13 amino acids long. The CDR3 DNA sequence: TGTGCCTGGAGGTCGGGGGCGGGAGAGACCCAGTACTTC. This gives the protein CAWRSGAGETQYF.

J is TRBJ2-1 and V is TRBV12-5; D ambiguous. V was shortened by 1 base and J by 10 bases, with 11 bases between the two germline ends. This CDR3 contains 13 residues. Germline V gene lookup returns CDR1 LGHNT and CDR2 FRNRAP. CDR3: CASGLEGGTEQFF. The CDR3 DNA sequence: TGTGCTAGTGGTTTGGAAGGTGGTACAGAGCAGTTCTTC.

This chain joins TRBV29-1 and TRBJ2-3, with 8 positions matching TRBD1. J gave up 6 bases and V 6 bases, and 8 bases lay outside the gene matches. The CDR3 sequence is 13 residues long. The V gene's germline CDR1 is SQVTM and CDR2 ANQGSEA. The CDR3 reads CSVAGQGFDTQYF. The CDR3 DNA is TGCAGCGTAGCCGGACAGGGCTTCGATACGCAGTATTTT.

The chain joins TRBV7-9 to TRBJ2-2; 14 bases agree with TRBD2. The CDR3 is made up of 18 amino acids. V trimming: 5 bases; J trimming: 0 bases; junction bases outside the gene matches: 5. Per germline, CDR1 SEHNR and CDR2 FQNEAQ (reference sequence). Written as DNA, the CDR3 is TGTGCCAGCAGCGAAGGACTAGCGGGAGGATCGAACACCGGGGAGCTGTTTTTT. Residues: CASSEGLAGGSNTGELFF.

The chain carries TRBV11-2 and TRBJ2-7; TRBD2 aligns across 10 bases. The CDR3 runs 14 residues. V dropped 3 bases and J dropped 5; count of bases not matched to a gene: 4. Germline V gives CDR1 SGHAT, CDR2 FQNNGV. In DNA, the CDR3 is TGTGCCAGCAGCTTTAGCGGGAGGTTTGACGAGCAGTACTTC. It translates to CASSFSGRFDEQYF.

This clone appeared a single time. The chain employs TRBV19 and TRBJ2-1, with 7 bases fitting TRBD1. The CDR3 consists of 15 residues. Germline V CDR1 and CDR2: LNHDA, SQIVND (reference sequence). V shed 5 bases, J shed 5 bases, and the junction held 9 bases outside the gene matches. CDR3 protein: CASSSPGTDNNEQFF. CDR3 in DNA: TGTGCCAGTAGTTCCCCCGGGACAGATAACAATGAGCAGTTCTTC.

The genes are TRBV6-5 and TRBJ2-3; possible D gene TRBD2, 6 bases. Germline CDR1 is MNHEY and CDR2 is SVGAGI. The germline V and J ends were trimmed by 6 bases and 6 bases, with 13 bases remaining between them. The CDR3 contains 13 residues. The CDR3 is CASRAAGFDTQYF. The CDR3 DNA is TGTGCCAGCAGAGCAGCGGGCTTTGATACGCAGTATTTT.

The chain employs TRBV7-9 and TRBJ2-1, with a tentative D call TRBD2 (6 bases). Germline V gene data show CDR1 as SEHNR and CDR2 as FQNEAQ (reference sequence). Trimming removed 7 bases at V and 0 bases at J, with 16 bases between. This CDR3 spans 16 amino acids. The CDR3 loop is CASTGWDLSSYNEQFF. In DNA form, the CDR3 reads TGTGCCAGCACCGGGTGGGACTTGAGCTCCTACAATGAGCAGTTCTTC.

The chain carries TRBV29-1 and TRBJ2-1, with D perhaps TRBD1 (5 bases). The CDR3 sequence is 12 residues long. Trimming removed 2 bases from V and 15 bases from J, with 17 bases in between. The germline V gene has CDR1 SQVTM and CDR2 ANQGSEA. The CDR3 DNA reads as TGCAGCGTTGAACAGGGCCCCTGGGTTCTGTTCTTC. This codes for CSVEQGPWVLFF.

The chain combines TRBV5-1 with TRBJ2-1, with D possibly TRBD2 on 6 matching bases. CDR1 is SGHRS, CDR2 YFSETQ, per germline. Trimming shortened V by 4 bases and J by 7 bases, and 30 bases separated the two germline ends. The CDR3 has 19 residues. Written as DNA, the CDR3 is TGCGCCAGCAGCCGGGCACCTCACAGATCGGGACCCGGGGGTAATGAGCAGTTCTTC. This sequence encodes CASSRAPHRSGPGGNEQFF.

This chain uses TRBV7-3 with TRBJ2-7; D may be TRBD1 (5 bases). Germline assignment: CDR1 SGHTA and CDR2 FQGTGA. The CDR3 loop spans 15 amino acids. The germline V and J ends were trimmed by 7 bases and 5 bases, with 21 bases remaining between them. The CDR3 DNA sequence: TGTGCCAGCACCCCAACGACAGCGAGGTTAAACGAGCAGTACTTC. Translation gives CASTPTTARLNEQYF.

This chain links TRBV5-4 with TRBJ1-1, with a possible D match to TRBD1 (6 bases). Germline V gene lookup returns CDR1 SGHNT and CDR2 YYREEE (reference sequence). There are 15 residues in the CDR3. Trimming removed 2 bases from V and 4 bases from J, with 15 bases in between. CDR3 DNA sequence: TGTGCCAGCAGCTTAGGGTTAGGAGGGGGCACTGAAGCTTTCTTT. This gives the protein CASSLGLGGGTEAFF.

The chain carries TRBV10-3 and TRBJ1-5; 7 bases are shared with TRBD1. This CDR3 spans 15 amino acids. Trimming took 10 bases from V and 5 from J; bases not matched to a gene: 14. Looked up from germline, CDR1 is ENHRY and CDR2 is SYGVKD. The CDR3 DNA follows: TGTGCCACCAACGAGCTAGGGGGCGCGGATCAGCCCCAGCATTTT. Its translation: CATNELGGADQPQHF.

The DNA of the CDR3 is TGCGCCAGCAGCCGGCAACCAGAGGCGAAGGCTTCTCGGGGCTACACCTTC. Encoded protein: CASSRQPEAKASRGYTF. The chain recombines TRBV4-3 with TRBJ1-2; D unclear. The V end lost 4 bases, the J end lost 8 bases, and 26 bases lay between the germline ends. Germline assignment: CDR1 LGHNA and CDR2 YSLEER. This CDR3 comprises 17 residues.

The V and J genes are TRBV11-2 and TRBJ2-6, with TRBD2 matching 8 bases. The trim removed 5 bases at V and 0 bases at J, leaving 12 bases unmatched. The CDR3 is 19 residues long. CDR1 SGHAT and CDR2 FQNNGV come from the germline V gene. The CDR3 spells CASSQQTLAGTSGANVLTF. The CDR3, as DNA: TGTGCCAGCAGCCAACAGACATTAGCGGGGACCTCTGGGGCCAACGTCCTGACTTTC.

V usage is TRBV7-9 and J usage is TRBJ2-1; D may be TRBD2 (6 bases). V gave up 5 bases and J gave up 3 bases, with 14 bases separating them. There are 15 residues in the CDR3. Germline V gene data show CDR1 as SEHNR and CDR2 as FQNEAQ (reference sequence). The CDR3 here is CASSQGGTVYNEQFF. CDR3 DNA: TGTGCCAGCAGCCAAGGAGGGACCGTCTACAATGAGCAGTTCTTC.

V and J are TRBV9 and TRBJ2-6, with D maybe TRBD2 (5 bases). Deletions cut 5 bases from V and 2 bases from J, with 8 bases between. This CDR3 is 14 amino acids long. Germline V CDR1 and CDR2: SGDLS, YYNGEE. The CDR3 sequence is CASRGSAGANVLTF. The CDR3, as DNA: TGTGCCAGCAGGGGGAGTGCTGGGGCCAACGTCCTGACTTTC.

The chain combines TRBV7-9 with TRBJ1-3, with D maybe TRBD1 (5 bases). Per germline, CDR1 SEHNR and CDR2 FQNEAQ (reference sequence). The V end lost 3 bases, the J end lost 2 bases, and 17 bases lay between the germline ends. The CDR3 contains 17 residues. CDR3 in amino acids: CASSFRWAGRAGNTIYF. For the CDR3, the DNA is TGTGCCAGCAGCTTTAGATGGGCAGGGCGGGCTGGAAACACCATATATTTT.